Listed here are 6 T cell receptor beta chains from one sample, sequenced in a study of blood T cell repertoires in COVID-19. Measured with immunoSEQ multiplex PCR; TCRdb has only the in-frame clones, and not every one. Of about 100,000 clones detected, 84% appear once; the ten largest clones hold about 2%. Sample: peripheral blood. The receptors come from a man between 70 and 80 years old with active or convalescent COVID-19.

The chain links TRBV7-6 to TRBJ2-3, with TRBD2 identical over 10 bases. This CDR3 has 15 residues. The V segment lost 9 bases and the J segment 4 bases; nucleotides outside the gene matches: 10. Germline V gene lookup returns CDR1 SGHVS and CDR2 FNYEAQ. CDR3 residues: CASAQFSGGPDTQYF. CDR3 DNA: TGTGCCAGTGCGCAATTTAGCGGGGGGCCAGATACGCAGTATTTT.

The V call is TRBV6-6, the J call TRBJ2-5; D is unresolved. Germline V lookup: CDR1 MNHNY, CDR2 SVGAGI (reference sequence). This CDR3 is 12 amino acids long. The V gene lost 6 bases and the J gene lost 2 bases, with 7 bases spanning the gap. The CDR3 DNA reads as TGTGCCAGCAGACTTTTTCAAGAGACCCAGTACTTC. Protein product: CASRLFQETQYF.

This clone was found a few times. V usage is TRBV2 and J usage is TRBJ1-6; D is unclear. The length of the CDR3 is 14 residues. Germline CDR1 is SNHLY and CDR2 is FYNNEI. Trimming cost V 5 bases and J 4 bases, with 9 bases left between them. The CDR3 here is CASSTGNYNSPLHF. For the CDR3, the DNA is TGTGCCAGCAGTACCGGGAATTATAATTCACCCCTCCACTTT.

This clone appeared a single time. The DNA of the CDR3 is TGTGCCAGCAAACGGGGGTTCGGGCAAGAGACCCAGTACTTC. Protein: CASKRGFGQETQYF. The rearrangement uses TRBV6-5 and TRBJ2-5, with D perhaps TRBD2 (6 bases). CDR1 and CDR2 (germline): MNHEY, SVGAGI. V lost 7 bases to trimming and J lost 2 bases, with 14 bases between them. The CDR3 extends over 14 amino acids.

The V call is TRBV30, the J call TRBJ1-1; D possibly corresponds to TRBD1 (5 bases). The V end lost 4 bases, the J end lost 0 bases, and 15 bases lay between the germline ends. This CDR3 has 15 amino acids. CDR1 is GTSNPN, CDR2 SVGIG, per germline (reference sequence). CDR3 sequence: CAWTLLGAMNTEAFF. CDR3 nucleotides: TGTGCCTGGACCCTCCTAGGGGCCATGAACACTGAAGCTTTCTTT.

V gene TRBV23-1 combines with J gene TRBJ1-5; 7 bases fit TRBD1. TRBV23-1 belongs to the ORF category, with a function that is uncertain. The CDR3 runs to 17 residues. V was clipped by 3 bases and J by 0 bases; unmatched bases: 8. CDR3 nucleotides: TGCGCCAGCAGTCAGCAGACAGGGCTGTATAGCAATCAGCCCCAGCATTTT. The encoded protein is CASSQQTGLYSNQPQHF.